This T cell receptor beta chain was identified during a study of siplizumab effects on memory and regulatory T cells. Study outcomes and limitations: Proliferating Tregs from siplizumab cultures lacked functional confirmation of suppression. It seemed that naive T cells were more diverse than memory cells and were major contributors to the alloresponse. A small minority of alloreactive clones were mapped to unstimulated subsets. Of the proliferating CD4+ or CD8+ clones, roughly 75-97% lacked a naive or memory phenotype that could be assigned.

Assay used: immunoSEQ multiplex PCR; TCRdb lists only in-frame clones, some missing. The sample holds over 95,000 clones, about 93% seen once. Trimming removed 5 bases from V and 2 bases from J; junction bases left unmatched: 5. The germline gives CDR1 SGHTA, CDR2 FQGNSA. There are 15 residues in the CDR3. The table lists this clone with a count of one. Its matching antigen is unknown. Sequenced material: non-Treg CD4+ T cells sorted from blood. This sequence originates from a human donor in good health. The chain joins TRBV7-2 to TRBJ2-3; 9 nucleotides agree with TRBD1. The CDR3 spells CASSRDRAFTDTQYF. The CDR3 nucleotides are TGTGCCAGCAGCCGGGACAGGGCGTTCACAGATACGCAGTATTTT.